Only a few counts were recorded for the clone carrying this T cell receptor (beta chain). This sample was taken from a study of response to subunit inactivated influenza vaccine. J was trimmed by 4 bases and V by 2 bases; bases with no gene match: 3. CDR3 length equals 16 residues. TCRdb passed the RT-PCR reads through MiXCR, listing each CDR3 protein once. The sample shows 530,000 or so distinct CDR3 sequences, 12% of them seen only once. V and J are TRBV12-3 or TRBV12-4 and TRBJ2-1; 12 nucleotides match TRBD2. Sequences were derived from PBMCs from blood, sampled on the day of vaccination. This TCR was sampled from a man in his fifties who received an inactivated influenza vaccine. In DNA form, the CDR3 reads TGTGCCAGCAGTTTATCTAGCGGGGGGGTTTACAATGAGCAGTTCTTC. Residues: CASSLSSGGVYNEQFF.